This T cell receptor beta chain was captured in a study of cytomegalovirus exposure and HLA in healthy donors. Study observations and caveats: HLA-A and HLA-B allele assignments for most subjects were reportedly predicted accurately using TCR beta sequences. The authors considered a cluster of highly shared sequence variants likely to be a sequencing artifact. Presence/absence analyses rested on an assumption that sequencing depth was roughly uniform across donors.

Germline assignment: CDR1 MGHDK and CDR2 SYGVNS. V was shortened by 2 bases and J by 1 base, with 8 bases between the two germline ends. This CDR3 spans 15 amino acids. With respect to this clone: Its specificity is unknown.

The PCR was carried out with 60 Vbeta primers and 13 Jbeta primers. Profiled with immunoSEQ multiplex PCR; TCRdb holds only in-frame clones, not every one. This table holds over 110,000 clones, around 78% found once. The chain combines TRBV25-1 with TRBJ2-2; D gene ambiguous. The sample consisted of PBMCs. This clonotype was sampled from a woman between 35 and 50 years old in good health and CMV-seropositive. CDR3 in DNA: TGTGCCAGCAGTGAACCCCAGAAGAACACCGGGGAGCTGTTTTTT. Translating it yields CASSEPQKNTGELFF.